The 14 T cell receptor beta chains presented below share a single source sample, sequenced in a study of CD8+CD57+ T cells in acquired aplastic anemia (dated by TCRdb to the late 2010s). TCRdb records Illumina HiSeq 2000 as the sequencer. Profiling of TCR beta VDJ combinations and CDR3 sequences used genomic DNA as the template. TCRdb trimmed the raw reads at Q25, called clones with MiXCR and kept productive beta chains. Identical CDR3 protein sequences are pooled into one entry, listed with their most common genes and DNA. For this sample there are under 200,000 distinct CDR3 sequences; about 70% appear just once. Of the sample, 35% to 50% is held by the ten largest clones. Flow cytometry had shown CD8+CD57+ cell expansion in the patients selected for sequencing. The sequencing sample was made of sorted CD4+, CD8+, or CD8+CD57+ T cells (not recorded which) from PBMCs. The receptors were gathered from a human donor with aplastic anemia.

This clonotype was seen only a few times. The chain employs TRBV20-1 and TRBJ2-7, with TRBD2 identical over 7 bases. V lost 3 bases to trimming and J lost 3 bases; unmatched junction nucleotides: 5. The CDR3 spans 13 residues. Germline lookup yields CDR1 DFQATT and CDR2 SNEGSKA (reference sequence). The CDR3 DNA is TGCAGTGCTAGGGACCGGGAGGACTACGAGCAGTACTTC. The encoded protein is CSARDREDYEQYF.

The V call is TRBV11-3, the J call TRBJ2-7, with a weak D call TRBD2 (6 bases). This CDR3 spans 11 amino acids. Germline CDR1 reads SGHNT; CDR2 reads YENEEA. The V gene lost 11 bases and the J gene lost 5 bases, with 13 bases spanning the gap. The CDR3 sequence: CASRGGHEQYF. In nucleotides, the CDR3 is TGTGCCTCCCGGGGAGGTCACGAGCAGTACTTC.

V gene TRBV7-8 combines with J gene TRBJ1-6, with no clear D. Germline CDR1 is SGHVS and CDR2 is FQNEAQ. CDR3 length: 12 residues. Trimming stripped 2 bases from V and 8 bases from J, with 4 bases between. CDR3 sequence reads: CASSLNDSPLHF. For the CDR3, the DNA is TGTGCCAGCAGCTTAAACGATTCACCCCTCCACTTT.

This clonotype has just a few counts. A read error may account for a junction end that differs from germline. The chain combines TRBV2 with TRBJ2-3, with D possibly TRBD2 on 5 matching bases. The CDR3 is made up of 14 amino acids. CDR1 is SNHLY, CDR2 FYNNEI, per germline. CDR3 sequence: CAISEAVRTDTQYF. Here the CDR3 DNA reads TGTGCCATCAGTGAAGCGGTCCGCACAGATACGCAGTATTTT.

V and J are TRBV5-1 and TRBJ2-2; tentatively, D is TRBD1 (6 bases). The J call may not be correct, given that the DNA end is closer to TRBJ1-1. CDR1 is SGHRS, CDR2 YFSETQ, per germline. The CDR3 totals 14 residues. The CDR3 bases are TGCGCCAGCAGCTGGGGGGCAGGGTTAAAGGAAGCTTTCTTT. It encodes CASSWGAGLKEAFF.

V and J are TRBV7-2 and TRBJ2-1, with a possible D match to TRBD1 (7 bases). This CDR3 region has 12 residues. The V end lost 5 bases, the J end lost 13 bases, and 15 bases lay between the germline ends. Germline V lookup: CDR1 SGHTA, CDR2 FQGNSA. The CDR3 DNA follows: TGTGCCAGCAGCCAAGGGGGGACAGAACAGTTCTTC. Translation: CASSQGGTEQFF.

The chain has TRBV7-8 and TRBJ2-3; 7 nucleotides line up with TRBD2. Germline CDR1 and CDR2: SGHVS and FQNEAQ. The CDR3 runs to 15 residues. With V trimmed by 6 bases and J by 2 bases, 8 bases remained unmatched. CDR3 residues: CASSRRRDYTDTQYF. For the CDR3, the DNA is TGTGCCAGCAGTCGAAGGCGGGACTACACAGATACGCAGTATTTT.

The chain joins TRBV7-3 to TRBJ2-1; 11 nucleotides align to TRBD2. This CDR3 comprises 16 residues. The V segment lost 2 bases and the J segment 8 bases; nucleotides outside the gene matches: 8. Germline V gives CDR1 SGHTA, CDR2 FQGTGA. The CDR3: CASSLSSSGRLDEQFF. The CDR3 DNA sequence: TGTGCCAGCAGCTTATCCTCTAGCGGGAGGCTCGATGAGCAGTTCTTC.

The chain is built from TRBV7-8 and TRBJ1-1, with D possibly matching TRBD1 (5 bases). The ends were cut back, 5 bases at V and 3 bases at J, with 22 bases in the middle. The CDR3 has 17 residues. The V gene's germline CDR1 is SGHVS and CDR2 FQNEAQ. DNA of the CDR3: TGTGCCAGCAGCAGTAAAAGCGGGGCGCGGTGGGACACTGAAGCTTTCTTT. This codes for CASSSKSGARWDTEAFF. Complete variable domain (other parts from reference TRBV7-8 and TRBJ1-1): GAGVSQSPRYKVAKRGQDVALRCDPISGHVSLFWYQQALGQGPEFLTYFQNEAQLDKSGLPSDRFFAERPEGSVSTLKIQRTQQEDSAVYLCASSSKSGARWDTEAFFGQGTRLTVV.

J is TRBJ1-1 and V is TRBV7-7; D gene uncertain. Trimming removed 4 bases at V and 4 bases at J, with 19 bases between. This CDR3 has 16 amino acids. Germline V lookup: CDR1 SSHAT, CDR2 FNYEAQ (reference sequence). The chain's CDR3 is CASSSRSGVGFTEAFF. The CDR3 DNA sequence: TGTGCCAGCAGCTCCAGATCCGGGGTAGGTTTCACTGAAGCTTTCTTT.

A few counts support this clonotype. The chain recombines TRBV20-1 with TRBJ1-1; D not resolved. Trimming pared 3 bases from V and 7 bases from J, leaving 6 bases between. The CDR3 is 10 residues long. Germline V gene lookup returns CDR1 DFQATT and CDR2 SNEGSKA (reference sequence). The CDR3, as DNA: TGCAGTGCTAGTAGGGTTGAAGCTTTCTTT. As protein: CSASRVEAFF.

The chain carries TRBV10-3 and TRBJ2-7, with D tentatively TRBD2 (6 bases). The J call may be in error: the DNA end matches TRBJ2-5 better. CDR3 length: 11 amino acids. Germline values: CDR1 ENHRY, CDR2 SYGVKD. This CDR3 is CAIGRGETQYF. The CDR3 nucleotides are TGTGCCATCGGGCGGGGAGAGACCCAGTACTTC.

The chain carries TRBV7-2 and TRBJ2-2; TRBD1 agrees at 8 bases. The CDR3 is 14 residues long. Per germline, CDR1 SGHTA and CDR2 FQGNSA. J was trimmed by 10 bases and V by 9 bases; bases with no gene match: 13. The CDR3 nucleotides are TGTGCCAGTCCGGACAGGGATGTTTCCCCGGAGCTGTTTTTT. Amino acids: CASPDRDVSPELFF.

The chain has TRBV20-1 and TRBJ2-3; 8 nucleotides match TRBD2. Per germline, CDR1 DFQATT and CDR2 SNEGSKA (reference sequence). The CDR3 spans 14 residues. J gave up 5 bases and V 0 bases, and 4 bases lay outside the gene matches. CDR3 nucleotides: TGCAGTGCTAGAGATATGCGGGGGGTAGATACGCAGTATTTT. Its protein product is CSARDMRGVDTQYF.